A selection of T cell receptor beta chains follows, all from one sample in a study of beta chain features in type 1 diabetes. Repertoires were generated with immunoSEQ multiplex PCR, while TCRdb's copy carries only in-frame clones and drops some. The sample includes 120,000 to 150,000 clones, about 13% of them seen just once. The source material was central memory CD4+ T cells from blood. The origin of the receptors is a man aged 18-30 years with type 1 diabetes. Each CDR3 is given with its conserved first and last residue. D genes are given only for firm matches. The size field is filled for only some rows; it gives once, few, many or a size class.

v_gene,j_gene,abundance,d_gene,CDR3aa,CDR3nt
TRBV7-9,TRBJ1-1,few,NA,CASSLGEYTEAFF,TGTGCCAGCAGCTTAGGGGAGTACACTGAAGCTTTCTTT
TRBV4-1,TRBJ1-2,few,NA,CASSQEFGRGKVNYGYTF,TGCGCCAGCAGCCAAGAGTTTGGCAGGGGAAAGGTTAACTATGGCTACACCTTC
TRBV7-2,TRBJ2-7,NA,NA,CASSLAAGSQYKQYF,TGTGCCAGCAGCTTAGCGGCGGGGAGCCAATACAAGCAGTACTTC
TRBV6-5,TRBJ1-1,NA,TRBD1,CASSSSGTGTAFF,TGTGCCAGCAGTTCCTCCGGGACAGGGACAGCTTTCTTT
TRBV6-5,TRBJ2-7,NA,TRBD2,CASRDSGGWYEQYF,TGTGCCAGCAGAGATAGCGGGGGGTGGTACGAGCAGTACTTC
TRBV6-5,TRBJ1-5,NA,NA,CASSYDSNQPQHF,TGTGCCAGCAGTTACGATAGCAATCAGCCCCAGCATTTT
TRBV28,TRBJ2-1,NA,NA,CASSPTGIEQFF,TGTGCCAGCAGTCCAACAGGGATCGAGCAGTTCTTC
TRBV7-8,TRBJ1-1,few,TRBD1,CASSLPDRVAAEAFF,TGTGCCAGCAGCTTACCGGACAGGGTTGCGGCTGAAGCTTTCTTT
TRBV7-9,TRBJ2-5,NA,NA,CASIRGVQETQYF,TGTGCCAGCATCAGGGGCGTCCAAGAGACCCAGTACTTC
TRBV30,TRBJ1-2,many,NA,CASIRAYGYTF,TGTGCCTCCATAAGGGCCTATGGCTACACCTTC
TRBV28,TRBJ2-7,NA,NA,CASSVTGSHEQYF,TGTGCCAGCTCCGTTACAGGTTCGCACGAGCAGTACTTC
TRBV5-1,TRBJ1-1,few,NA,CASSLVSGERAEAFF,TGCGCCAGCAGCTTGGTTTCAGGGGAGAGGGCTGAAGCTTTCTTT
TRBV7-9,TRBJ1-5,few,TRBD1,CASSLQGAQNQPQHF,TGTGCCAGCAGCTTGCAGGGGGCTCAAAATCAGCCCCAGCATTTT
TRBV7-9,TRBJ2-6,few,NA,CASSKSLLLSGANVLTF,TGTGCCAGCAGCAAGTCCCTCCTCCTCTCTGGGGCCAACGTCCTGACTTTC
TRBV29-1,TRBJ1-1,few,TRBD1,CSVEGEGGPNTEAFF,TGCAGCGTTGAAGGTGAAGGGGGCCCGAACACTGAAGCTTTCTTT
TRBV4-1,TRBJ2-7,few,NA,CASSQPTITGGRNEQYF,TGCGCCAGCAGCCAACCCACAATAACCGGGGGACGGAACGAGCAGTACTTC
TRBV5-6,TRBJ2-3,NA,NA,CASAVGISTDTQYF,TGTGCCAGCGCGGTCGGCATTTCCACAGATACGCAGTATTTT
TRBV30,TRBJ1-1,few,NA,CAWSIVGHTEAFF,TGTGCCTGGAGTATCGTTGGGCACACTGAAGCTTTCTTT
TRBV30,TRBJ2-5,few,TRBD1,CAWSEGGVSETQYF,TGTGCCTGGAGTGAAGGGGGCGTAAGTGAGACCCAGTACTTC
TRBV7-2,TRBJ1-2,NA,NA,CASSFGQDVGYTF,TGTGCCAGCAGCTTCGGCCAGGATGTCGGCTACACCTTC
TRBV29-1,TRBJ1-1,few,NA,CSVEDMNTEAFF,TGCAGCGTTGAAGACATGAACACTGAAGCTTTCTTT
TRBV6-5,TRBJ2-7,NA,TRBD1,CASSPGTGRYEQYF,TGTGCCAGCAGTCCTGGGACAGGGAGATACGAGCAGTACTTC
TRBV29-1,TRBJ1-1,NA,NA,CSVGDYRHPEAFF,TGCAGCGTTGGGGACTACAGGCACCCTGAAGCTTTCTTT
TRBV12-5,TRBJ2-3,NA,NA,CASGLMGGGTDTQYF,TGTGCTAGTGGTTTGATGGGTGGTGGCACAGATACGCAGTATTTT
TRBV5-1,TRBJ2-5,NA,NA,CASSFPDQETQYF,TGCGCCAGCAGCTTTCCGGATCAAGAGACCCAGTACTTC
TRBV2,TRBJ1-6,few,TRBD1,CASSRQGDSPLHF,TGTGCCAGCAGCCGACAGGGGGATTCACCCCTCCACTTT
TRBV15,TRBJ1-1,few,TRBD1,CATSREGTVNTEAFF,TGTGCCACCAGCAGAGAGGGGACAGTGAACACTGAAGCTTTCTTT
TRBV9,TRBJ2-4,few,NA,CASSAEPRAGRDIQYF,TGTGCCAGCAGCGCCGAACCTCGGGCGGGGCGAGACATTCAGTACTTC
TRBV18,TRBJ2-2,NA,TRBD1,CASSPRTGGELGGELFF,TGTGCCAGCTCACCCCGGACAGGGGGTGAACTTGGCGGGGAGCTGTTTTTT
TRBV7-9,TRBJ1-6,NA,TRBD1,CASRDRGADNSPLHF,TGTGCCAGCAGGGACAGGGGCGCGGATAATTCACCCCTCCACTTT
TRBV7-9,TRBJ1-2,NA,TRBD1,CASSLGQGSANYGYTF,TGTGCCAGCAGCCTCGGACAGGGATCAGCTAACTATGGCTACACCTTC
TRBV5-1,TRBJ2-1,NA,TRBD1,CASSSQGAITYNEQFF,TGCGCCAGCAGCAGCCAGGGGGCTATAACCTACAATGAGCAGTTCTTC
TRBV6-1,TRBJ2-2,few,NA,CASSELGARNTGELFF,TGTGCCAGCAGTGAACTGGGGGCGCGGAACACCGGGGAGCTGTTTTTT
TRBV5-1,TRBJ2-7,NA,NA,CASSFETYSYEQYF,TGCGCCAGCAGCTTCGAGACTTACTCCTACGAGCAGTACTTC
TRBV7-2,TRBJ2-1,many,TRBD2,CASSLQASGGYNEQFF,TGTGCCAGCAGCTTACAAGCTAGCGGGGGGTACAATGAGCAGTTCTTC
TRBV2,TRBJ1-5,few,TRBD1,CASGRGLNQPQHF,TGTGCCAGCGGGAGGGGGCTCAATCAGCCCCAGCATTTT
TRBV9,TRBJ2-1,many,NA,CASSVEGNEQFF,TGTGCCAGCAGCGTAGAAGGAAATGAGCAGTTCTTC
TRBV5-1,TRBJ2-7,few,NA,CASRDLRTDEQYF,TGCGCCAGCCGGGACCTACGAACGGACGAGCAGTACTTC
TRBV30,TRBJ1-1,few,NA,CAWRRSGVNMNTEAFF,TGTGCCTGGAGAAGGAGTGGGGTAAACATGAACACTGAAGCTTTCTTT